The subject of this entry is one TCR beta chain. The data stem from a study of shared clonotypes between healthy human individuals. Method: immunoSEQ multiplex PCR; TCRdb's copy keeps in-frame clones and lacks some. The table shows fewer than 3 million clones, with 85% to 95% occurring only once. This CDR3 is built from 15 residues. Trimming removed 4 bases from V and 2 bases from J, with 15 bases in between. Germline assignment: CDR1 SGHKS and CDR2 YYEKEE (reference sequence). The chain combines TRBV5-5 with TRBJ1-1; D is possibly TRBD1 (6 bases). This receptor was taken from a man between 18 and 29 years old in good health. Some clones in this sample may be carry-over from other donors' samples. Sequenced sample: naive CD4+ T cells from PBMCs. The subset was: CD45RA+ positively selected. The CDR3 DNA follows: TGTGCCAGCAGCACATGGACAGCTTCAAACACTGAAGCTTTCTTT. This codes for CASSTWTASNTEAFF.